The rows below give T cell receptor beta chains drawn from one sample of a study of PD-1 blockade in classical Hodgkin lymphoma. Repertoires were generated with immunoSEQ multiplex PCR, while TCRdb's copy carries only in-frame clones and drops some. Counted here are tens of thousands of clones, 88% occurring once; the ten biggest clones make up 1% to 1.5%. The sample taken for sequencing was CD4+ T cells from blood. These receptors all stem from a human donor with classical Hodgkin lymphoma. Each CDR3 is given with its conserved first and last residue. Each record gives: V gene, J gene, D gene, CDR3 DNA, CDR3 protein. D genes are given only for firm matches.

V: TRBV6-6
J: TRBJ2-2
D: TRBD1
DNA: TGTGCCAGCAAAACCGACAGGGGCGGCGGGGAGCTGTTTTTT
CDR3: CASKTDRGGGELFF

V: TRBV12-5
J: TRBJ2-1
D: .
DNA: TGTGCTAGTGGGCCCGGAAGGGGAGAGCAGTTCTTC
CDR3: CASGPGRGEQFF

V: TRBV7-3
J: TRBJ1-1
D: .
DNA: TGTGCCAGCAGCCCGAGAGGCGGGGCTAACACTGAAGCTTTCTTT
CDR3: CASSPRGGANTEAFF

V: TRBV13
J: TRBJ2-3
D: .
DNA: TGTGCCAGCAGCTCAGGGGGGATCACAGATACGCAGTATTTT
CDR3: CASSSGGITDTQYF

V: TRBV5-1
J: TRBJ2-7
D: .
DNA: TGCGCCAGCAGCTTGGCCGTCAGGGGACTTGACTACGAGCAGTACTTC
CDR3: CASSLAVRGLDYEQYF

V: TRBV28
J: TRBJ2-5
D: .
DNA: TGTGCCAGCAGTTTTCCGGATCGACAGACCCAGTACTTC
CDR3: CASSFPDRQTQYF

V: TRBV6-1
J: TRBJ1-1
D: .
DNA: TGTGCCAGCACGGAGGGATTATACACTGAAGCTTTCTTT
CDR3: CASTEGLYTEAFF

V: TRBV28
J: TRBJ2-5
D: .
DNA: TGTGCCAGCAGTTTAGGGGGGCCCCAAGAGACCCAGTACTTC
CDR3: CASSLGGPQETQYF

V: TRBV6-1
J: TRBJ1-2
D: .
DNA: TGTGCCAGCAGTGATACCCCACAAGTCTATGGCTACACCTTC
CDR3: CASSDTPQVYGYTF

V: TRBV5-1
J: TRBJ2-3
D: .
DNA: TGCGCCAGCAAGGACACCCGGGGGAATACGCAGTATTTT
CDR3: CASKDTRGNTQYF

V: TRBV5-6
J: TRBJ1-2
D: .
DNA: TGTGCCAGCAGCTTGTTAGGCTCTGGCTACACCTTC
CDR3: CASSLLGSGYTF

V: TRBV4-2
J: TRBJ1-1
D: .
DNA: TGTGCCAGCAGCCAAGATAACGGCAAGAACACTGAAGCTTTCTTT
CDR3: CASSQDNGKNTEAFF

V: TRBV30
J: TRBJ2-1
D: TRBD2
DNA: TGTGCCTGGAGTGTACTTACTAGCGGAACCTACAATGAGCAGTTCTTC
CDR3: CAWSVLTSGTYNEQFF

V: TRBV19
J: TRBJ1-4
D: .
DNA: TGTGCCAGCGGGGTGGCAGGGCGGGAAAAACTGTTTTTT
CDR3: CASGVAGREKLFF

V: TRBV13
J: TRBJ1-1
D: .
DNA: TGTGCCAGCAGCTCTAGGAGGTACGGGTCGAACACTGAAGCTTTCTTT
CDR3: CASSSRRYGSNTEAFF

V: TRBV18
J: TRBJ2-1
D: TRBD2
DNA: TGTGCCAGCTCACCGGGACTAGCGGGAGAGCTCAATGAGCAGTTCTTC
CDR3: CASSPGLAGELNEQFF

V: TRBV2
J: TRBJ2-5
D: .
DNA: TGTGCCAGCAGGAAGGGTGGGGTGGGACAGACCCAGTACTTC
CDR3: CASRKGGVGQTQYF

V: TRBV19
J: TRBJ2-3
D: .
DNA: TGTGCCAGTAGTCTACGGGACACGGGCACAGATACGCAGTATTTT
CDR3: CASSLRDTGTDTQYF

V: TRBV29-1
J: TRBJ1-5
D: TRBD1
DNA: TGCAGCGTTTTGACCGGGACAGCTGCTAATCAGCCCCAGCATTTT
CDR3: CSVLTGTAANQPQHF

V: TRBV10-3
J: TRBJ2-5
D: .
DNA: TGTGCCATCAGGGAGGAGGTCGGGGAGACCCAGTACTTC
CDR3: CAIREEVGETQYF

V: TRBV7-3
J: TRBJ2-3
D: TRBD1
DNA: TGTGCCAGCAGCGGGGACAGGGCTACGCAGTATTTT
CDR3: CASSGDRATQYF